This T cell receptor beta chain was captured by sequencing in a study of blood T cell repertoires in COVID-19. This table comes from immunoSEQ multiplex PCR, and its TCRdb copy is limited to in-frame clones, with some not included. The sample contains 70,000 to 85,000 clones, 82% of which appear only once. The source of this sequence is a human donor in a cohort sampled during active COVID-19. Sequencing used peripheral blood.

CDR3: CASSSSRAGVYEQYF. In DNA form, the CDR3 reads TGTGCCAGCAGTTCCTCGCGGGCAGGTGTCTACGAGCAGTACTTC. J is TRBJ2-7 and V is TRBV6-5; a possible D gene is TRBD2 (5 bases). The V gene lost 4 bases and the J gene lost 3 bases, with 16 bases spanning the gap. The CDR3 totals 15 residues. CDR1 MNHEY and CDR2 SVGAGI come from the germline V gene.